Each of the 5 T cell receptor beta chains below was sequenced from the same sample in a study of cytomegalovirus exposure and HLA in healthy donors. Amplification used 60 Vbeta primers and 13 Jbeta primers. Assay: immunoSEQ multiplex PCR; the TCRdb copy retains only in-frame clones and omits some. The sample includes about 200,000 clones, 75% to 85% seen only once; the top ten take over 5%. The sample was PBMCs. The receptors come from a woman between 45 and 65 years old in good health and CMV-seropositive.

This chain uses TRBV11-2 with TRBJ2-1; TRBD2 matches 8 bases. There are 15 residues in the CDR3. From germline, CDR1 is SGHAT and CDR2 FQNNGV. V trimming: 2 bases; J trimming: 3 bases; junction bases outside the gene matches: 3. The CDR3 DNA sequence: TGTGCCAGCAGCTTAAAACTAGCGGACTACAATGAGCAGTTCTTC. Translated, it gives CASSLKLADYNEQFF.

The chain employs TRBV7-9 and TRBJ1-4; D gene uncertain. Trimming cost V 0 bases and J 4 bases, with 6 bases left between them. The CDR3 has 14 amino acids. Germline V gives CDR1 SEHNR, CDR2 FQNEAQ (reference sequence). CDR3 coding DNA: TGTGCCAGCAGCTTAGCCAGTGATAATGAAAAACTGTTTTTT. This sequence encodes CASSLASDNEKLFF.

The chain recombines TRBV5-4 with TRBJ2-1; 9 nucleotides line up with TRBD1. Germline loops: CDR1 SGHNT, CDR2 YYREEE (reference sequence). V trimming: 4 bases; J trimming: 2 bases; junction bases outside the gene matches: 4. CDR3 length: 15 amino acids. The CDR3 bases are TGTGCCAGCAGCGTACAGGGGGCAACCTACAATGAGCAGTTCTTC. Amino acids: CASSVQGATYNEQFF.

The chain has TRBV9 and TRBJ2-5; no reliable D call. The CDR3 runs to 13 residues. Trimming shortened V by 3 bases and J by 7 bases, and 13 bases separated the two germline ends. CDR1 and CDR2 (germline): SGDLS, YYNGEE. The CDR3 DNA is TGTGCCAGCAGCGGGGCCTTGGAAGGGACCCAGTACTTC. As protein: CASSGALEGTQYF.

The genes are TRBV5-8 and TRBJ2-1, with 7 bases matching TRBD2. CDR3 size: 14 residues. V lost 0 bases and J lost 7; bases outside the gene matches: 4. Germline V gives CDR1 SGHTS, CDR2 YDEGEE. The CDR3 coding sequence is TGTGCCAGCAGCTTGGGTGGAGCGGGAAATGAGCAGTTCTTC. It encodes CASSLGGAGNEQFF.